The 11 T cell receptor beta chains below all came from one sample that was sequenced in a study of T cell responses to AZD1222 COVID-19 vaccine. Repertoires were generated with immunoSEQ multiplex PCR, while TCRdb's copy carries only in-frame clones and drops some. The data show around 100,000 clones, more than 75% seen once. Sample: peripheral blood, taken on day 0 of MenACWY control vaccination. The source of these receptors is an adult in good health.

Written as DNA, the CDR3 is TGCGCCAGCATGTTCCAGGGAGGCACAGATACGCAGTATTTT. Translating gives CASMFQGGTDTQYF. The rearrangement links TRBV5-1 to TRBJ2-3; D may be TRBD1 or TRBD2 (5 bases each). This CDR3 is 14 amino acids long. Trimming removed 6 bases from V and 1 base from J, with 12 bases in between. Germline CDR1 and CDR2: SGHRS and YFSETQ.

The chain has TRBV10-3 and TRBJ2-5, with 14 nucleotides matching TRBD2. The CDR3 contains 16 residues. The V segment lost 0 bases and the J segment 8 bases; nucleotides outside the gene matches: 5. CDR1 ENHRY and CDR2 SYGVKD come from the germline V gene. The CDR3 region is CAISESIGTSGRTQYF. The CDR3 coding sequence is TGTGCCATCAGTGAGTCGATTGGGACTAGCGGGAGAACCCAGTACTTC.

This sequence joins TRBV4-3 and TRBJ2-5; D might be TRBD1 or TRBD2, each matching 5 bases. V shed 0 bases and J shed 5 bases, with 10 bases lying between them. This CDR3 has 14 residues. Germline loops: CDR1 LGHNA, CDR2 YSLEER. In DNA form, the CDR3 reads TGCGCCAGCAGCCAAGACTGGGGGATGGAGACCCAGTACTTC. This codes for CASSQDWGMETQYF.

The chain employs TRBV9 and TRBJ2-3; no definite D call. The V end was cut by 0 bases, the J end by 5 bases, with 13 bases between. Germline values: CDR1 SGDLS, CDR2 YYNGEE. The CDR3 totals 15 residues. The CDR3 DNA reads as TGTGCCAGCAGCGTAGCTACGGGCGGCAGAGATACGCAGTATTTT. The encoded protein is CASSVATGGRDTQYF.

The CDR3 loop reads CASTVVDNQPQHF. The DNA for the CDR3 is TGTGCCAGTACTGTGGTAGACAATCAGCCCCAGCATTTT. V gene TRBV19 combines with J gene TRBJ1-5; D unclear. V was cut by 7 bases and J by 3 bases, with 10 bases left in between. This CDR3 is built from 13 residues. CDR1 and CDR2 from the germline V gene are LNHDA and SQIVND (reference sequence).

With respect to this clone: Other DNA sequences within the sample encode an identical CDR3. The V gene is TRBV7-2, the J gene TRBJ2-3; TRBD1 is a possible D gene (6 bases). There are 14 residues in the CDR3. V lost 5 bases, J lost 0 bases, and 9 bases lay in between. The germline V gene encodes CDR1 SGHTA and CDR2 FQGNSA. The chain's CDR3 is CASSPDRSTDTQYF. The CDR3 DNA sequence: TGTGCCAGCAGCCCGGACAGAAGCACAGATACGCAGTATTTT.

The chain carries TRBV11-2 and TRBJ1-5; D gene unclear. V was shortened by 1 base and J by 3 bases, with 4 bases between the two germline ends. From germline, CDR1 is SGHAT and CDR2 FQNNGV. This CDR3 comprises 13 residues. This CDR3 is CASSLGLNQPQHF. CDR3 DNA: TGTGCCAGCAGCTTAGGCCTCAATCAGCCCCAGCATTTT.

The chain links TRBV10-3 to TRBJ1-1, with D hard to call. The V and J ends lost 0 bases and 5 bases respectively, with 13 bases between them. The CDR3 contains 15 residues. The V gene's germline CDR1 is ENHRY and CDR2 SYGVKD. CDR3 bases: TGTGCCATCAGTGAGTCGGATACCCAAGGGACTGAAGCTTTCTTT. It encodes CAISESDTQGTEAFF.

The chain combines TRBV5-1 with TRBJ1-3; D is undetermined. This CDR3 region has 15 residues. Germline V gene data show CDR1 as SGHRS and CDR2 as YFSETQ. Trimming left V 1 base short and J 0 bases short, with 8 bases between. The CDR3 bases are TGCGCCAGCAGCTTGTCCGGAACCTCTGGAAACACCATATATTTT. This sequence encodes CASSLSGTSGNTIYF.

V gene TRBV6-4 combines with J gene TRBJ1-6; D uncertain. Per germline, CDR1 MRHNA and CDR2 SNTAGT. The CDR3 sequence is 14 residues long. Trimming pared 7 bases from V and 5 bases from J, leaving 12 bases between. The CDR3, as DNA: TGTGCCAGCACACCTTCTAACAATAATTCACCCCTCCACTTT. Translation gives CASTPSNNNSPLHF.

The chain has TRBV29-1 and TRBJ2-7; D gene uncertain. V shed 4 bases and J shed 4 bases, with 8 bases lying between them. The CDR3 extends over 11 amino acids. CDR1 and CDR2 (germline): SQVTM, ANQGSEA. CDR3 sequence (DNA): TGCAGCGTTGGTGAGAGGTACGAGCAGTACTTC. Translating gives CSVGERYEQYF.